This TCR beta chain appears in the sequencing data of a study of T cells after yellow fever vaccination. As for the study in general: Flow sorting relied on CD3, CD45RA, CCR7 and CD95 to obtain EM, EMRA, CM and Tscm memory subsets.

This CDR3 is 13 amino acids long. Germline V gives CDR1 SNHLY, CDR2 FYNNEI. Trimming stripped 3 bases from V and 4 bases from J, with 9 bases between. The table lists this clonotype with many counts. Template-switching 5'RACE yielded the TCR cDNA; a universal primer site and UMIs were added in the process. A single record per CDR3 protein comes from TCRdb applying MiXCR to the 5' RACE reads. Of some 15,000 distinct CDR3 sequences in the sample, approximately 6.8% were seen once. Study-level points and caveats: Almost every vaccine-responding clonotype was undetectable in sorted memory subsets on day 0. Contaminants from the bulk population, in the form of abundant clonotypes, could be found in FACS-sorted repertoires.

The sequencing used PBMCs, either bulk or a sorted T-cell subset (CD4+, CD8+, memory, or dextramer-sorted; not recorded which), collected on the day of the yellow fever booster vaccination. The TCR originated in a man between 18 and 29 years old who received the YFV17D yellow fever vaccine. The V and J genes are TRBV2 and TRBJ1-2, with D unclear. The CDR3 nucleotides are TGTGCCAGCAGTGATGCGGCAGGCTATGGCTACACCTTC. Residues: CASSDAAGYGYTF.